The next 2 T cell receptor beta chains were all read from a single sample in a study of T cells expressing NK-cell markers. TCRdb reprocessed the 5' RACE reads and keeps a single row for each CDR3 protein, giving no DNA. The sample has more than 400,000 distinct CDR3 sequences. The sample comprised blood T cells: a sorted CD56 or NKG2C T cell subset, CD4+ or CD8+ T cells, or bulk PBMC T cells (not recorded which). The receptors come from a woman aged 18-70 years in good health.

The V call is TRBV2, the J call TRBJ2-6; lacking DNA, the TRBD1 call made by TCRdb goes unchecked. CDR1 and CDR2 from the germline V gene are SNHLY and FYNNEI. The CDR3 is made up of 20 amino acids. CDR3 sequence: CASSENDPKGGSSGANVLTF.

This rearrangement joins TRBV25-1 to TRBJ2-1. Per germline, CDR1 MGHDK and CDR2 SYGVNS. CDR3 length: 16 amino acids. The CDR3 region is CASSDSPSRLMYEQFF. The full variable domain, rest sourced from reference TRBV25-1 and TRBJ2-1, is EADIYQTPRYLVIGTGKKITLECSQTMGHDKMYWYQQDPGMELHLIHYSYGVNSTEKGDLSSESTVSRIRTEHFPLTLESARPSHTSQYLCASSDSPSRLMYEQFFGPGTRLTVL.